This T cell receptor beta chain was recovered during a study of neurological immune-mediated disorders (dated by TCRdb to the late 2010s). As for the study more broadly: Using UMI-based sequencing, the study compared peripheral blood TCR-beta repertoires from patients with HTLV-I-associated myelopathy (HAM/TSP), patients with multiple sclerosis, and healthy controls. Alongside PBMC samples, the set of approximately 100 TCR-beta libraries contained longitudinal samples, technical triplicates, and paired CD4+ and CD8+ T-cell subsets that had been sorted. Longitudinal HAM/TSP and healthy donors were sampled at 3 time-points each (about 3-40 month intervals). The cohort was made up of some 70 subjects, consisting of roughly 15 HAM/TSP patients, around 35 multiple sclerosis patients and about 20 healthy controls.

In its sample, this clonotype was seen once. The clone's antigen remains unknown. One end of the junction does not line up with germline, which may come from a read error. In the paper's terms, the time point label means: longitudinal time-point 2. The healthy controls were volunteers from a blood bank in Maryland, USA. For unsorted PBMC libraries, 2 million PBMCs were used after storage in RNAlater at -80 degrees C until RNA extraction. Peripheral blood was subjected to Ficoll-Hypaque density gradient centrifugation to isolate PBMCs, which were then cryopreserved in liquid nitrogen. The paper as a whole reports these results and caveats: Across subjects, expanded clones never shared an identical CDR3 amino acid sequence, which suggests that the TCR-beta repertoires in every group were private. TCR clonal expansion was highest in HAM/TSP patients and lowest in MS patients, with MS patients falling below even healthy controls.

To synthesize cDNA, template-switch 5'RACE was performed with a primer carrying a 10-nucleotide random unique molecular identifier so that each TCR transcript was tagged. Over 190 million TCR-beta sequences, covering 15-18 subjects, were produced in each sequencing run. The RNeasy kit was used for extraction of total RNA. The KAPA Real-time Library Amplification kit was used to amplify TCR-beta VDJ regions with primers targeting the TCR constant region and the 5'RACE anchor. A first PCR added sample indexes and Illumina adaptors, and a second PCR then raised library yield. After Ampure bead purification, the roughly 650 bp TCR product was size-selected on a 2% E-gel SizeSelection system. Library quality was checked on a Bioanalyzer, concentration was measured with Qubit, and libraries were quantified with the Kapa Library Quantification kit before pooling. Paired-end 2 x 150 bp sequencing of the libraries was performed on an Illumina HiSeq 2500. To increase sequence diversity, roughly 24-32% phiX was spiked into each library pool. Under the source paper's analysis protocol: Quality-filtered reads were processed with the UMI-based MiGEC pipeline, which removed over 75% of raw TCR sequences during error correction. IMGT germline references were used for alignment of VDJ genes, and clonotypes were defined by a unique CDR3 amino acid sequence together with V-J genes. Clonal expansion, Shannon diversity and CDR3 relatedness were evaluated with VDJtools (CalcPairwiseDistances, ClusterSamples), while phylogenetic trees were built in CLCbio workbench. A clone was classed as expanded if it had 8 or more unique UMIs, a cutoff based on coefficient-of-variation modelling across technical triplicates. TCRdb's own reprocessing of the public reads used fastp at Q25 and MiXCR and kept productive beta chains. A single entry per CDR3 protein holds the most common genes and DNA from its merged rows. TCRdb's processing, not the authors', yielded these V and J calls. The sample has some 60,000 distinct CDR3 sequences on record, around a tenth of them singletons. In total, the top ten clones hold roughly an eighth of the sample.

The sequence came from a man younger than 40 in good health. Sequenced sample: PBMCs.

The CDR3 protein is CATGRDRTGGVYEQYF. The nucleotide sequence reads TGTGCCACCGGCAGAGATCGGACGGGGGGTGTCTACGAGCAGTACTTC. The sequence links TRBV15 to TRBJ2-7, and TRBD2 matches 7 of the central bases. CDR1 LNHNV and CDR2 YYDKDF were looked up in the germline V gene (reference sequence). From cysteine to phenylalanine, the CDR3 is 16 amino acids long. Solely the CDR3 DNA is kept, with 48 bases framed from the first base.